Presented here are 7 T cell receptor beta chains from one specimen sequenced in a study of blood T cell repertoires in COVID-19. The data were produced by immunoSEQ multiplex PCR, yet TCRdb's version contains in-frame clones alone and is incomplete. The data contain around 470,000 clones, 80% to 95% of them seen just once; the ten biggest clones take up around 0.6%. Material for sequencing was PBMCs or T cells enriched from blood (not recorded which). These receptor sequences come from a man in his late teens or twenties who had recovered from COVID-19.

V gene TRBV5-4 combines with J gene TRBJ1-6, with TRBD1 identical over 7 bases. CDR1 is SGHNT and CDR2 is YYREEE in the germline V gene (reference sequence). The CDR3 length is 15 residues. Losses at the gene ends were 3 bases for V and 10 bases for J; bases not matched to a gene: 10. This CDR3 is CASSSYGTATSPLHF. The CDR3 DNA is TGTGCCAGCAGCTCCTACGGGACAGCTACCTCACCCCTCCACTTT.

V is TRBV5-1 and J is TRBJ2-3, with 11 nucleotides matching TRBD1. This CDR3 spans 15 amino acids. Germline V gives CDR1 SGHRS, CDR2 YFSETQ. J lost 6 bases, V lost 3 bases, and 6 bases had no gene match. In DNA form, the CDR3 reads TGCGCCAGCAGCTCGTGGACAGGGGGCCTGGATACGCAGTATTTT. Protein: CASSSWTGGLDTQYF.

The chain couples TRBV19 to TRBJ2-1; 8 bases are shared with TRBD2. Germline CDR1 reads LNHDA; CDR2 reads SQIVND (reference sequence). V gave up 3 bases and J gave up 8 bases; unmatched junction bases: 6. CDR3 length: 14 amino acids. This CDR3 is CASSINSGSDEQFF. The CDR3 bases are TGTGCCAGTAGTATCAACAGCGGGAGCGATGAGCAGTTCTTC.

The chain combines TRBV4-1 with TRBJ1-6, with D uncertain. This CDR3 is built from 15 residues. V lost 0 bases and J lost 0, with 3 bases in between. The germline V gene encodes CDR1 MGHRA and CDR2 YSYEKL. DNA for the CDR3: TGCGCCAGCAGCCAAGAGAGCTCCTATAATTCACCCCTCCACTTT. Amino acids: CASSQESSYNSPLHF.

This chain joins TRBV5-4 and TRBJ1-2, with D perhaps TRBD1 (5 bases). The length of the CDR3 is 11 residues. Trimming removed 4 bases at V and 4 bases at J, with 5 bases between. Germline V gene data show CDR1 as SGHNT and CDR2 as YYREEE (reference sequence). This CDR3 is CASSQGYGYTF. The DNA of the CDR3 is TGTGCCAGCAGCCAGGGCTATGGCTACACCTTC.

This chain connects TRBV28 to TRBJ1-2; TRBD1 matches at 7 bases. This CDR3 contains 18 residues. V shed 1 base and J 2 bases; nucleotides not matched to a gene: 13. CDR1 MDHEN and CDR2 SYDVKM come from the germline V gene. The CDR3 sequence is CASSLLARQGVKNYGYTF. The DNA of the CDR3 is TGTGCCAGCAGTTTATTAGCGAGACAGGGCGTTAAAAACTATGGCTACACCTTC.

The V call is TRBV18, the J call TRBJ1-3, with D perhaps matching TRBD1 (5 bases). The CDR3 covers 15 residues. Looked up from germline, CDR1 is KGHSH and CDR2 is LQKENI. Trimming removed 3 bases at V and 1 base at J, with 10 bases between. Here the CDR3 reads CASSPSGTSGNTIYF. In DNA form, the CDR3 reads TGTGCCAGCTCACCCTCCGGGACTTCTGGAAACACCATATATTTT.